The rows below give T cell receptor beta chains drawn from one sample of a study of cytomegalovirus exposure and HLA in healthy donors. Method: immunoSEQ multiplex PCR; TCRdb's copy keeps in-frame clones and lacks some. The repertoire holds tens of thousands of clones, 70% to 80% seen once, with around 19% in the top ten. The sequencing sample was made of PBMCs. These receptors came from an older woman in good health and CMV-seropositive. CDR3s include the opening cysteine and the closing phenylalanine or tryptophan. A D gene is named only where the DNA matches it firmly. For some rows the clone size is stated as once, few or many, or as a class when expanded; others skip it.

j_call: TRBJ2-5; v_call: TRBV10-1; clone_size: .; d_call: TRBD2; cdr3_nt: TGCGCCAGCAGGAGACTAGCGGGGGTAGAGACCCAGTACTTC; cdr3_aa: CASRRLAGVETQYF
j_call: TRBJ2-7; v_call: TRBV6-5; clone_size: few; d_call: .; cdr3_nt: TGTGCCAGCAGTTATGCGGGACCTCTAGAGCAGTACTTC; cdr3_aa: CASSYAGPLEQYF
j_call: TRBJ1-3; v_call: TRBV4-1; clone_size: .; d_call: TRBD1; cdr3_nt: TGCGCCAGCAGCCCGAACCCTTTCCGGGACAGAAACTCTGGAAACACCATATATTTT; cdr3_aa: CASSPNPFRDRNSGNTIYF
j_call: TRBJ1-1; v_call: TRBV5-1; clone_size: .; d_call: .; cdr3_nt: TGCGCCAGCAGCTTGGACACAGGGTCTGAAGCTTTCTTT; cdr3_aa: CASSLDTGSEAFF
j_call: TRBJ2-2; v_call: TRBV5-1; clone_size: .; d_call: .; cdr3_nt: TGCGCCAGCAGCTTGGCAGTGCAGGTCGCGAACACCGGGGAGCTGTTTTTT; cdr3_aa: CASSLAVQVANTGELFF
j_call: TRBJ1-3; v_call: TRBV5-5; clone_size: .; d_call: .; cdr3_nt: TGTGCCAGCAGCTTGGCCGATACCCGGGCTGGAAACACCATATATTTT; cdr3_aa: CASSLADTRAGNTIYF
j_call: TRBJ2-7; v_call: TRBV19; clone_size: .; d_call: .; cdr3_nt: TGTGCCAGTAGTATAGATCCAGCCAGGGCCTACGAGCAGTACTTC; cdr3_aa: CASSIDPARAYEQYF
j_call: TRBJ2-1; v_call: TRBV5-1; clone_size: .; d_call: TRBD2; cdr3_nt: TGCGCCAGCAGCCTAGAGCCAGCGGGGGACAATGAGCAGTTCTTC; cdr3_aa: CASSLEPAGDNEQFF
j_call: TRBJ1-6; v_call: TRBV5-1; clone_size: .; d_call: TRBD1; cdr3_nt: TGCGCCAGCAGCTTTAACCAGGGGGCAAATTCACCCCTCCACTTT; cdr3_aa: CASSFNQGANSPLHF
j_call: TRBJ2-1; v_call: TRBV7-7; clone_size: few; d_call: .; cdr3_nt: TGTGCCAGCAGCCTGACTCCCTGGGATGAGCAGTTCTTC; cdr3_aa: CASSLTPWDEQFF
j_call: TRBJ1-1; v_call: TRBV20-1; clone_size: .; d_call: .; cdr3_nt: TGCAGTGCTAGGGGGGGATTTGAAGCTTTCTTT; cdr3_aa: CSARGGFEAFF
j_call: TRBJ2-1; v_call: TRBV4-1; clone_size: .; d_call: TRBD2; cdr3_nt: TGCGCCAGCAGCCTGCGGACTAGCGGGGGGTCCTCCTACAATGAGCAGTTCTTC; cdr3_aa: CASSLRTSGGSSYNEQFF
j_call: TRBJ1-2; v_call: TRBV2; clone_size: .; d_call: .; cdr3_nt: TGTGCCAGCAGTCCCGACACTGATAACTATGGCTACACCTTC; cdr3_aa: CASSPDTDNYGYTF
j_call: TRBJ2-1; v_call: TRBV19; clone_size: few; d_call: .; cdr3_nt: TGTGCCAGTAGTATGGGACTCGGTTTCAATGAGCAGTTCTTC; cdr3_aa: CASSMGLGFNEQFF
j_call: TRBJ1-2; v_call: TRBV2; clone_size: .; d_call: .; cdr3_nt: TGTGCCAGCAGTGGCTCAGGGTTATACTATGGCTACACCTTC; cdr3_aa: CASSGSGLYYGYTF
j_call: TRBJ1-2; v_call: TRBV7-2; clone_size: few; d_call: TRBD1; cdr3_nt: TGTGCCAGCAGCCCCGGCAGGGGGAAGGACTATGGCTACACCTTC; cdr3_aa: CASSPGRGKDYGYTF
j_call: TRBJ1-2; v_call: TRBV19; clone_size: .; d_call: .; cdr3_nt: TGTGCCAGTAGTATAGGGTCTACCTATGGCTACACCTTC; cdr3_aa: CASSIGSTYGYTF
j_call: TRBJ2-5; v_call: TRBV7-2; clone_size: .; d_call: TRBD2; cdr3_nt: TGTGCCAGCAGCATAGGACTAGCGGGGGTAGGGACCCAGTACTTC; cdr3_aa: CASSIGLAGVGTQYF
j_call: TRBJ1-5; v_call: TRBV7-2; clone_size: .; d_call: .; cdr3_nt: TGTGCCAGCAGTTGGGGAGTGAGCAATCAGCCCCAGCATTTT; cdr3_aa: CASSWGVSNQPQHF